This T cell receptor beta chain comes out of a study of T-cell reconstitution after alpha-beta-depleted transplantation in children. This clonotype was detected ten times or more. Germline V gene sequence: CDR1 SGDLS, CDR2 YYNGEE. The CDR3 totals 13 residues. Trimming cost V 0 bases and J 6 bases, with 10 bases left between them. A library of TCRbeta sequences, prepared with unique molecular identifiers, was generated. TCRdb reanalysed the PCR reads using MiXCR and keeps one entry per CDR3 protein. The sample has 90,000 to 95,000 distinct CDR3 sequences; more than 10% are singletons. The TCR was taken from a human donor who donated a stem cell graft to a child with inherited bone marrow failure. The chain links TRBV9 to TRBJ2-7; D is unclear. The source material was PBMCs from the stem cell graft donor, sampled from the stem cell graft. The CDR3 reads CASSVGAGLEQYF. The CDR3 DNA is TGTGCCAGCAGCGTAGGAGCAGGCCTCGAGCAGTACTTC. The full variable domain, its missing parts supplied by reference TRBV9 and TRBJ2-7, is DSGVTQTPKHLITATGQRVTLRCSPRSGDLSVYWYQQSLDQGLQFLIQYYNGEERAKGNILERFSAQQFPDLHSELNLSSLELGDSALYFCASSVGAGLEQYFGPGTRLTVT.